The entry that follows covers one T cell receptor beta chain sequence. Its antigen remains unknown. An end of the junction differs from the germline gene, which may be a read error. The CDR3 sequence is 13 residues long. Germline V gives CDR1 MNHEY, CDR2 SVGAGI. Treatment of the sample: around 19 received Ad26.COV2.S at low or high dose, single or two shots; about 5 received placebo; per-sample allocation not given. Vaccine and placebo recipients were sampled on day 63 after the first injection. Sequenced by immunoSEQ multiplex PCR; TCRdb stores in-frame clones only, minus some. The table shows about 380,000 clones, with 80% to 90% occurring only once. This specimen comes from a study of Ad26.COV2.S vaccination and SARS-CoV-2 variants. The study's findings and limits: Comparable non-spike TCR breadth was observed in vaccine and placebo recipients.

The rearrangement joins TRBV6-5 to TRBJ2-1; D remains ambiguous. The origin of this receptor is a person between 18 and 65 years old who received the Ad26.COV2.S COVID-19 vaccine or a placebo. The source material was peripheral blood, sampled in a trial of Ad26.COV2.S vaccine versus placebo. The CDR3 here is CASSDSIGNEQFF. The CDR3 nucleotides read TGTGCCAGCAGTGACTCCATTGGCAATGAGCAGTTCTTC.